The present TCR beta chain was sequenced within a study of blood T cell repertoires in COVID-19. Trimming cost V 6 bases and J 4 bases, with 10 bases left between them. The CDR3 is made up of 13 amino acids. Germline V gives CDR1 ENHRY, CDR2 SYGVKD. Profiling relied on immunoSEQ multiplex PCR, and the TCRdb table lists in-frame clones only, not all of them. The sample includes a few hundred thousand clones, roughly nine tenths of them seen just once. The V and J genes are TRBV10-3 and TRBJ1-3, with D possibly TRBD1 on 6 matching bases. Sequencing input: peripheral blood. This receptor was identified in a man between 18 and 35 years old with active or convalescent COVID-19. This CDR3 reads CAIRTGSGNTIYF. DNA for the CDR3: TGTGCCATCAGGACAGGTTCCGGAAACACCATATATTTT.